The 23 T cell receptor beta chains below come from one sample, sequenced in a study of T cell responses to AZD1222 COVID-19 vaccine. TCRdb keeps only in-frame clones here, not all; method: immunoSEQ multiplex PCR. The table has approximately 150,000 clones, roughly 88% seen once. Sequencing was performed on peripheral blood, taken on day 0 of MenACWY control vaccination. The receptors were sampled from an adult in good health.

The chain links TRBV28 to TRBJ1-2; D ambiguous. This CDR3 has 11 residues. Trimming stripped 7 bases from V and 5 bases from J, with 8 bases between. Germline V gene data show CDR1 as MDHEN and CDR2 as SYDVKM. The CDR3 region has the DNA TGTGCCAGCAATTCGGGTTATGGCTACACCTTC. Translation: CASNSGYGYTF.

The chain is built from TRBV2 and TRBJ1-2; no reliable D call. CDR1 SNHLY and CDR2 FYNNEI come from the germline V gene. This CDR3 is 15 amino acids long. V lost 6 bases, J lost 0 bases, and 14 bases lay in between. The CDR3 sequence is CASSPRLGTNYGYTF. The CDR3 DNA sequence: TGTGCCAGCAGCCCTCGACTAGGTACTAACTATGGCTACACCTTC. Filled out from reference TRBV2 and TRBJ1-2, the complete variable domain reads EPEVTQTPSHQVTQMGQEVILRCVPISNHLYFYWYRQILGQKVEFLVSFYNNEISEKSEIFDDQFSVERPDGSNFTLKIRSTKLEDSAMYFCASSPRLGTNYGYTFGSGTRLTVV.

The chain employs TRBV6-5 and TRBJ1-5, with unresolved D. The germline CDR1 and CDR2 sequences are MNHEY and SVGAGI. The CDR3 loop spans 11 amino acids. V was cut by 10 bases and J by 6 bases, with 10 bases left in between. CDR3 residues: CAIGMGQPQHF. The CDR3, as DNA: TGTGCCATCGGAATGGGTCAGCCCCAGCATTTT.

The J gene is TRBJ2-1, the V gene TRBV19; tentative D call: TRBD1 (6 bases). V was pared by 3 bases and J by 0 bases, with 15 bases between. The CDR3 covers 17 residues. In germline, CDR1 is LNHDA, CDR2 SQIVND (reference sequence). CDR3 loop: CASSISRTANSYNEQFF. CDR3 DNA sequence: TGTGCCAGTAGTATTTCCCGGACAGCCAACTCCTACAATGAGCAGTTCTTC.

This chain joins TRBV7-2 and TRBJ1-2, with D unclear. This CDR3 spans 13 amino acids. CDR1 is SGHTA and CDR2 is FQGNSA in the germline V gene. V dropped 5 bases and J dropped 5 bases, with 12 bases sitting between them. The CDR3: CASSIPGGYGYTF. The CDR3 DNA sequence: TGTGCCAGCAGCATCCCAGGCGGTTATGGCTACACCTTC.

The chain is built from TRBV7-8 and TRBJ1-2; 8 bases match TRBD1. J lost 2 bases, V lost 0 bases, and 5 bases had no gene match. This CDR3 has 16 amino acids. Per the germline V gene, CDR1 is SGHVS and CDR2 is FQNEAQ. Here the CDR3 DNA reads TGTGCCAGCAGCTTAGCCGGGACAGGAGCGAACTATGGCTACACCTTC. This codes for CASSLAGTGANYGYTF.

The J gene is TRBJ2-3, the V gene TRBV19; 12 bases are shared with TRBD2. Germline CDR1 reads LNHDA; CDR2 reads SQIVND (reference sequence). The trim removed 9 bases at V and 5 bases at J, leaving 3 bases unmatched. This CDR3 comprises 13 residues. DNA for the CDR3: TGTGCCAGCCGACTAGCGGGGGAAGATACGCAGTATTTT. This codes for CASRLAGEDTQYF.

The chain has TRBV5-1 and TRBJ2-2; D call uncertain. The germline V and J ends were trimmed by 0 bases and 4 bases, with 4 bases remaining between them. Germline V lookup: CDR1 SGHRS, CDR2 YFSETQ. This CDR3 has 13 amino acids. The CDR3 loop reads CASSLASTGELFF. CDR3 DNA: TGCGCCAGCAGCTTGGCTAGCACCGGGGAGCTGTTTTTT.

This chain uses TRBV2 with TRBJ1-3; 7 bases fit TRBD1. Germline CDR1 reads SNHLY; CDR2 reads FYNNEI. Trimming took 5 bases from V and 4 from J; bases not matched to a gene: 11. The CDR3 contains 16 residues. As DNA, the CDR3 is TGTGCCAGCAGTCTGACAGGGTCGTTATCCGGAAACACCATATATTTT. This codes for CASSLTGSLSGNTIYF.

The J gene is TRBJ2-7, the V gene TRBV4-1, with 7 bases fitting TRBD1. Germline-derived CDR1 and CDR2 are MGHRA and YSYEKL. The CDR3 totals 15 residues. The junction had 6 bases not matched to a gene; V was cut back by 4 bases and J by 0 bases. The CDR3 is CASSPRQGNSYEQYF. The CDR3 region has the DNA TGCGCCAGCAGCCCCCGACAGGGAAACTCCTACGAGCAGTACTTC.

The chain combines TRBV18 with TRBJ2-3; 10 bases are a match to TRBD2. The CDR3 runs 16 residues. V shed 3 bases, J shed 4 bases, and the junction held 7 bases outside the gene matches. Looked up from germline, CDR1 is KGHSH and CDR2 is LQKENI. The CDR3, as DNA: TGTGCCAGCTCACCGCACCAGCGGGGGGGCCCAGATACGCAGTATTTT. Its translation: CASSPHQRGGPDTQYF. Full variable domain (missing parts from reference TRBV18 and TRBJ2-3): NAGVMQNPRHLVRRRGQEARLRCSPMKGHSHVYWYRQLPEEGLKFMVYLQKENIIDESGMPKERFSAEFPKEGPSILRIQQVVRGDSAAYFCASSPHQRGGPDTQYFGPGTRLTVL.

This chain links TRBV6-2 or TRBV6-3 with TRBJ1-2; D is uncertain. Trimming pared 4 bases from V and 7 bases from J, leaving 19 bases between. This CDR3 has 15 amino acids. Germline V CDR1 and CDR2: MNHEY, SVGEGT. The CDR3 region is CASSSTYDSAFGYTF. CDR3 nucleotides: TGTGCCAGCAGTTCGACCTATGACTCCGCCTTTGGCTACACCTTC.

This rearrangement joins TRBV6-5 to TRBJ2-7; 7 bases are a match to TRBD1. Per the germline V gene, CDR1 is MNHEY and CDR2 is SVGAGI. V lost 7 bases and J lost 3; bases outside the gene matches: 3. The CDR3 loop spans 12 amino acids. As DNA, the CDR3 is TGTGCCAGCACCGGACAGGACTACGAGCAGTACTTC. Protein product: CASTGQDYEQYF.

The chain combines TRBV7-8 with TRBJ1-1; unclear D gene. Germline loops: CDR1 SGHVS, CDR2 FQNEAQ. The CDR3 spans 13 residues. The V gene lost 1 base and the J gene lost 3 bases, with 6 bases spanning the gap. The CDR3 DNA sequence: TGTGCCAGCAGCTTAGTCGTCTACACTGAAGCTTTCTTT. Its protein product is CASSLVVYTEAFF. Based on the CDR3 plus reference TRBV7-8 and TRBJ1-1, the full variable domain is GAGVSQSPRYKVAKRGQDVALRCDPISGHVSLFWYQQALGQGPEFLTYFQNEAQLDKSGLPSDRFFAERPEGSVSTLKIQRTQQEDSAVYLCASSLVVYTEAFFGQGTRLTVV.

The CDR3 region has the DNA TGCGCCAGCAGCTTGCGAGGGGGCCGCGCTGAAGCTTTCTTT. Translated: CASSLRGGRAEAFF. The rearrangement joins TRBV5-1 to TRBJ1-1; 7 nucleotides match TRBD1. J was trimmed by 6 bases and V by 1 base; bases with no gene match: 6. CDR1 and CDR2 (germline): SGHRS, YFSETQ. The CDR3 has 14 residues.

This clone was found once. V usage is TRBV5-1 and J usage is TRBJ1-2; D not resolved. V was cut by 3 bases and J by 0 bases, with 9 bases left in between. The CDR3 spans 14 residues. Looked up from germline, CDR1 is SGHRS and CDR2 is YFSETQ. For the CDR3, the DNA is TGCGCCAGCAGCTCTTCCGGACCTAACTATGGCTACACCTTC. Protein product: CASSSSGPNYGYTF.

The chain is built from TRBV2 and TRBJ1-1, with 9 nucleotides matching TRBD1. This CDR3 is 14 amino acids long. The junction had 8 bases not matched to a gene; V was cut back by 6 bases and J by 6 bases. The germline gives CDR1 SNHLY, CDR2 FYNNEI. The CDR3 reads CASSAGQGFPEAFF. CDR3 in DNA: TGTGCCAGCAGCGCGGGACAGGGATTCCCTGAAGCTTTCTTT.

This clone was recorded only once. CDR3 in DNA: TGTGCCATCAGTGAGTCGTCGGGGGACTATGGCTACACCTTC. Its protein is CAISESSGDYGYTF. The V gene is TRBV10-3, the J gene TRBJ1-2, with a tentative D call TRBD1 (5 bases). With 0 bases removed from V and 3 bases from J, the gap between germline ends came to 8 bases. The CDR3 is 14 amino acids. The germline V gene encodes CDR1 ENHRY and CDR2 SYGVKD.

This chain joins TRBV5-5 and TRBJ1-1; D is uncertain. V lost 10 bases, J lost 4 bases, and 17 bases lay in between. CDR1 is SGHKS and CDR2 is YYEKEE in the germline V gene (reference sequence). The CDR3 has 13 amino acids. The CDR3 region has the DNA TGTGCCGGCGCGGGCAGTCTGAGCACTGAAGCTTTCTTT. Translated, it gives CAGAGSLSTEAFF.

CDR3 amino acids: CASSLLPGQGNTEAFF. The CDR3 DNA reads TGTGCCAGCAGTCTCCTCCCGGGACAGGGGAACACTGAAGCTTTCTTT. This chain joins TRBV28 and TRBJ1-1; 9 bases are shared with TRBD1. J was trimmed by 1 base and V by 5 bases; bases with no gene match: 8. The CDR3 is 16 residues long. CDR1 and CDR2 from the germline V gene are MDHEN and SYDVKM.

This chain's CDR3 is CASSVGTGRGYTF. In DNA form, the CDR3 reads TGTGCCAGCAGCGTAGGGACAGGGCGAGGCTACACCTTC. The V call is TRBV11-3, the J call TRBJ1-2, with 9 bases lining up with TRBD1. The CDR3 runs to 13 residues. With V trimmed by 5 bases and J by 8 bases, 6 bases remained unmatched. Germline V CDR1 and CDR2: SGHNT, YENEEA.

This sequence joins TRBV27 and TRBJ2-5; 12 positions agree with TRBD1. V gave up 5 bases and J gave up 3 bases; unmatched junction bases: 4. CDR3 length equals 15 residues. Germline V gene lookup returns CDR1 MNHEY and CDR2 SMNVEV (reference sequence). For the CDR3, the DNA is TGTGCCAGCAGTCGGGACAGGGGGCTTAAAGAGACCCAGTACTTC. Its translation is CASSRDRGLKETQYF.

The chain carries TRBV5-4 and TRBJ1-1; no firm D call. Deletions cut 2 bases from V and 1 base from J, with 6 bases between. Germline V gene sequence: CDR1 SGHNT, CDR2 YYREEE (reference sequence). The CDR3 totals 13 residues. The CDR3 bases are TGTGCCAGCAGCTTTATCTCGAACACTGAAGCTTTCTTT. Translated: CASSFISNTEAFF.